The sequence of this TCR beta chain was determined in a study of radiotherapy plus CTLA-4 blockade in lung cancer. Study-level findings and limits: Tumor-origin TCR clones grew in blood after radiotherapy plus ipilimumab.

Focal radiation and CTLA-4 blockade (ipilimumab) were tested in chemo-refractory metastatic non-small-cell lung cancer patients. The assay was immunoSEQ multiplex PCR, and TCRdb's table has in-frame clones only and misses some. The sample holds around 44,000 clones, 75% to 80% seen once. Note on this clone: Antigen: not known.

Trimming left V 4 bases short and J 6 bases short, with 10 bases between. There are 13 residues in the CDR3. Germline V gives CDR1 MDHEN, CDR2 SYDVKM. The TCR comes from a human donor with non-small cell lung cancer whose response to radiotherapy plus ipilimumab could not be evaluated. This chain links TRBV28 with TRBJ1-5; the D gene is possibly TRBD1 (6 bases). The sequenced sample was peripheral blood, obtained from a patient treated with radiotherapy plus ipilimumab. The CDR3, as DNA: TGTGCCAGCAGTTCGGGGGGCAGTCAGCCCCAGCATTTT. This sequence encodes CASSSGGSQPQHF.